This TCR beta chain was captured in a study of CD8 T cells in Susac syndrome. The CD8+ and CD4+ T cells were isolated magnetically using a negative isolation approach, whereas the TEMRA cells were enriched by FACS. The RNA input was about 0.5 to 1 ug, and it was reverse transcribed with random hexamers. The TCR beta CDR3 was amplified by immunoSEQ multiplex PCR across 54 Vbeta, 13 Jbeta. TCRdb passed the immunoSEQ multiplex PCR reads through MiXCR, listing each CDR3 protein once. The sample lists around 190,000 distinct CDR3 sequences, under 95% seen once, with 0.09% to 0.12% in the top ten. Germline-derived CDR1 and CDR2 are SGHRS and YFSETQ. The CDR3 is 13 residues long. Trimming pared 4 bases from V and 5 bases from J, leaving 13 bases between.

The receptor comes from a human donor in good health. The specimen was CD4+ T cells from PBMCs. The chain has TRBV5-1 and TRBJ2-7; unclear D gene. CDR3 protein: CASSLALRNEQYF. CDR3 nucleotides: TGCGCCAGCAGCCTCGCCCTTCGAAACGAGCAGTACTTC.